This TCR beta chain was profiled in a study of monozygotic twins with inflammatory bowel disease. Germline V CDR1 and CDR2: SGHVS, FNYEAQ. The CDR3 spans 14 residues. Blood was drawn once per donor, and each sample measured 2 to 3 ml. TCRdb re-called the 5' RACE reads and shows each CDR3 protein once, DNA omitted. Its table lists around 380,000 distinct CDR3 sequences. The sequenced material came from blood. The rearrangement joins TRBV7-6 to TRBJ2-7; as DNA is missing, the TRBD1 call by TCRdb cannot be tested. This clonotype was obtained from a human donor with ulcerative colitis or Crohn's disease, or a healthy co-twin of an affected twin (not recorded which). CDR3 loop: CASSSGQGAHEQYF.